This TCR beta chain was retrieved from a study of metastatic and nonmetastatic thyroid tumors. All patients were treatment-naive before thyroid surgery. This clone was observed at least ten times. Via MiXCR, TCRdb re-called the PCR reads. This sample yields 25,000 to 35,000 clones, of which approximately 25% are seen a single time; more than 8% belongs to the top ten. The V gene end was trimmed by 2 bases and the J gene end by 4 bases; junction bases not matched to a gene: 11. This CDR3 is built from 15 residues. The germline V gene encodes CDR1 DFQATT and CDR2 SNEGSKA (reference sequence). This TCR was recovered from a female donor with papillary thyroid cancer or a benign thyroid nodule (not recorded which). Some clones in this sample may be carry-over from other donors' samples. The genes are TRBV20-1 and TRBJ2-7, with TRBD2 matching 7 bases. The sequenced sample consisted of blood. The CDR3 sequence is CSARKRPSGDYEQYF. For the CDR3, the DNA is TGCAGTGCTAGAAAGAGGCCTAGCGGAGATTACGAGCAGTACTTC.